This TCR beta chain was sequenced during a study of blood T cell repertoires in COVID-19. Overall study: Samples taken during acute and convalescent COVID-19 were collected in the United States, Italy and Spain. Sample material is recorded as cDNA or gDNA derived from T cells, B-cell-depleted T cells, or PBMCs.

As handled by the study authors: Using reference gene primer amplification, nucleated cell counts were estimated. Only in-frame clones appear in the TCRdb table, and some are missing; sequencing was by immunoSEQ multiplex PCR. The V and J calls and clone size come from that table; D and trimming were worked out from the DNA. The table has 88,000 or so clones, around 86% seen once. The ends lost 7 bases at V and 2 bases at J; junction bases unmatched: 8. The CDR3 consists of 15 residues. Per the germline V gene, CDR1 is LNHDA and CDR2 is SQIVND (reference sequence). This clone was observed a few times.

Material: peripheral blood. The genes are TRBV19 and TRBJ1-5; 7 positions match TRBD1. The sequence was obtained from a man aged 55-75 years with acute or convalescent COVID-19. CDR3 nucleotide sequence: TGTGCCAGTACCTTAGGAGGGGGCCGCAATCAGCCCCAGCATTTT. Its translation: CASTLGGGRNQPQHF.